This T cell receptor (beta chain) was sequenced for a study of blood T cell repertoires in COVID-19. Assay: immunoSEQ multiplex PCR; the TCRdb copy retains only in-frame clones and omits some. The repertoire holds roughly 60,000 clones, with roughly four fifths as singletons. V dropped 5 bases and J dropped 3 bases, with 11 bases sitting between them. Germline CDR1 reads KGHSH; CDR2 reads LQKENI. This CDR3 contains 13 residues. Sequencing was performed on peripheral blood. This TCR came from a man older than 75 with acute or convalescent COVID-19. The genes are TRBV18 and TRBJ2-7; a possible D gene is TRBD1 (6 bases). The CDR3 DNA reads TGTGCCAGCTCAGAGGGCAGGGGCTACGAGCAGTACTTC. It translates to CASSEGRGYEQYF.